These T cell receptor beta chains were read from a single sample in a study of blood T cell repertoires in COVID-19. Clones were sequenced by immunoSEQ multiplex PCR, and TCRdb holds only the in-frame ones, with some missing. The sample has nearly 200,000 clones; 89% are singletons. What was sequenced was PBMCs or T cells enriched from blood (not recorded which). These receptors were taken from a woman aged 18-29 years who had recovered from COVID-19. The CDR3 runs from the conserved cysteine through the conserved F or W. A D gene is named only where the DNA matches it firmly. Size tells how often a clone was seen (once, few, many) or the class of an expanded clone, and some rows leave it out.

clone_size | d_call | j_call | v_call | cdr3_nt | cdr3_aa
NA | NA | TRBJ1-2 | TRBV30 | TGTGCCTGGAGCAAATGGGTCCAGGGAGGGGGCTATGGCTACACCTTC | CAWSKWVQGGGYGYTF
NA | NA | TRBJ1-6 | TRBV7-9 | TGTGCCAGCAGCACCGATACAGGGCCCTCGGGGAGAAATTCACCCCTCCACTTT | CASSTDTGPSGRNSPLHF
once | TRBD2 | TRBJ2-7 | TRBV4-1 | TGCGCCAGCAGCCCCAGCGGGGGGTATTACGAGCAGTACTTC | CASSPSGGYYEQYF
NA | NA | TRBJ2-3 | TRBV18 | TGTGCCAGCTCCCCGGGTCGCACAGATACGCAGTATTTT | CASSPGRTDTQYF
NA | TRBD2 | TRBJ2-3 | TRBV6-4 | TGTGCCAGCAGTGAGATTCGGGGGGGCCATGATACGCAGTATTTT | CASSEIRGGHDTQYF
NA | TRBD1 | TRBJ1-1 | TRBV5-1 | TGCGCCAGCAGGCCGGGACAGGGGGAGGATGAAGCTTTCTTT | CASRPGQGEDEAFF
NA | TRBD1 | TRBJ1-4 | TRBV28 | TGTGCCAGCAGTTCCGACAGGGGAGGAGGAAAACTGTTTTTT | CASSSDRGGGKLFF
NA | TRBD2 | TRBJ2-3 | TRBV10-2 | TGCGCCAGCAGCCCTAGCGGAGAACCCACAGATACGCAGTATTTT | CASSPSGEPTDTQYF
NA | TRBD1 | TRBJ2-7 | TRBV7-9 | TGTGCCAGCAGCACCGGGACAGGGGGCTTTGTGGGCGAGCAGTACTTC | CASSTGTGGFVGEQYF
NA | TRBD2 | TRBJ2-1 | TRBV6-1 | TGTGCCAGCAGTGAATTATTTGGGACTAGTCCCTACAATGAGCAGTTCTTC | CASSELFGTSPYNEQFF
NA | NA | TRBJ1-2 | TRBV9 | TGTGCCAGCAGCGTAGGACAGTCTAACTATGGCTACACCTTC | CASSVGQSNYGYTF
NA | NA | TRBJ1-2 | TRBV6-1 | TGTGCCAGCAGTGAAGAGGGGAACTATGGCTACACCTTC | CASSEEGNYGYTF
NA | NA | TRBJ2-5 | TRBV4-2 | TGTGCCAGCAGCCAAGGTTACGGAGCATCCGAGACCCAGTACTTC | CASSQGYGASETQYF
NA | TRBD2 | TRBJ2-1 | TRBV6-6 | TGTGCCAGCAGTTCAAGCGGGAGCTCCTACAATGAGCAGTTCTTC | CASSSSGSSYNEQFF
NA | NA | TRBJ1-6 | TRBV3-1/TRBV3-2 | TGTGCCAGCAGCCAATCTCTACAGGTGGGCTCACCCCTCCACTTT | CASSQSLQVGSPLHF
NA | TRBD1 | TRBJ1-1 | TRBV5-4 | TGTGCCAGCACCCGTCCTTCGACAGGGGGCGTACATAGCACTGAAGCTTTCTTT | CASTRPSTGGVHSTEAFF
NA | TRBD2 | TRBJ2-3 | TRBV7-2 | TGTGCCAGCAGCTTGGCCGGGACTAGCGGGGGCACAGATACGCAGTATTTT | CASSLAGTSGGTDTQYF
NA | NA | TRBJ1-2 | TRBV7-9 | TGTGCCAGCAGCTTAGCGCGGGGGATTCCGTATGGCTACACCTTC | CASSLARGIPYGYTF
once | NA | TRBJ1-2 | TRBV2 | TGTGCCAGCAGTGAATCCGGGTCCGCCGGGGGCTACACCTTC | CASSESGSAGGYTF
NA | NA | TRBJ1-2 | TRBV6-6 | TGTGCCAGCAGTTACCTCCCAGCGGCTAACTATGGCTACACCTTC | CASSYLPAANYGYTF
few | TRBD1 | TRBJ1-1 | TRBV6-1 | TGTGCCAGCAGTGAGCACAGGGGGAACACTGAAGCTTTCTTT | CASSEHRGNTEAFF
NA | TRBD1 | TRBJ1-2 | TRBV6-5 | TGTGCCAGCAGGTCAGACAGGGATCGCTACACCTTC | CASRSDRDRYTF
NA | NA | TRBJ2-1 | TRBV20-1 | TGCAGTGCTAGTTCGGTGAAATATGAGCAGTTCTTC | CSASSVKYEQFF
NA | NA | TRBJ1-2 | TRBV28 | TGTGCCAGTCATCGGACAGCCTCCTATGGCTACACCTTC | CASHRTASYGYTF
NA | NA | TRBJ1-3 | TRBV5-1 | TGCGCCAGCAGCTTGGAGAGCTCTGGAAACACCATATATTTT | CASSLESSGNTIYF
NA | NA | TRBJ1-6 | TRBV13 | TGTGCCAGCAGCTTATTGTCCCAGCCCCTCCACTTT | CASSLLSQPLHF
NA | NA | TRBJ1-1 | TRBV5-1 | TGCGCCAGCAGCTTCTTGGGGGGGATGAACACTGAAGCTTTCTTT | CASSFLGGMNTEAFF
NA | TRBD1 | TRBJ1-1 | TRBV18 | TGTGCCAGCTCACAGGAGACAGGGAGAAGAGGAACGACTGAAGCTTTCTTT | CASSQETGRRGTTEAFF
NA | NA | TRBJ1-5 | TRBV7-2 | TGTGCCAGCAGCCTAAACGGGGGGAGTCAGCCCCAGCATTTT | CASSLNGGSQPQHF
NA | TRBD2 | TRBJ2-7 | TRBV9 | TGTGCCAGCAGCGTAGACCCCGGGGGGGAGGAGCAGTACTTC | CASSVDPGGEEQYF
NA | NA | TRBJ1-1 | TRBV30 | TGTGCCTGGAGTGTTGGGGGGGGCAGTACTGAAGCTTTCTTT | CAWSVGGGSTEAFF
NA | TRBD1 | TRBJ2-5 | TRBV11-2 | TGTGCCAGCAGCTTACACAGAGGGGGACAGGGAGTCCAAGAGACCCAGTACTTC | CASSLHRGGQGVQETQYF
few | NA | TRBJ2-3 | TRBV9 | TGTGCCAGCAGCCCTAACCCGAGCACAGATACGCAGTATTTT | CASSPNPSTDTQYF
NA | TRBD1 | TRBJ2-2 | TRBV28 | TGTGCCAGCAGTTTGGAGTGGAGGACAGGGGAGGCCGGGGAGCTGTTTTTT | CASSLEWRTGEAGELFF
NA | TRBD2 | TRBJ2-5 | TRBV2 | TGTGCCAGCAGTACTGGGCGGGGGGGCCTTTCAGAGACCCAGTACTTC | CASSTGRGGLSETQYF
NA | NA | TRBJ2-7 | TRBV10-3 | TGTGCCATCAGTGACCTTACTACTAGTTTCTACGAGCAGTACTTC | CAISDLTTSFYEQYF
NA | NA | TRBJ1-1 | TRBV7-9 | TGTGCCAGCAGCTTCCCCAGCGGGGGGCGGATCACTGAAGCTTTCTTT | CASSFPSGGRITEAFF
NA | NA | TRBJ1-2 | TRBV10-2 | TGCGCCAGCAGTGCGGGGTCTCACTACACCTTC | CASSAGSHYTF
NA | TRBD2 | TRBJ2-5 | TRBV28 | TGTGCCAGCAGTTTATTCAGGGGCGGGGGGTTCCAAGAGACCCAGTACTTC | CASSLFRGGGFQETQYF
NA | NA | TRBJ2-5 | TRBV19 | TGTGCCAGTGGCCCCATAACACAGGGTGGAAGGGAGACCCAGTACTTC | CASGPITQGGRETQYF
NA | NA | TRBJ2-7 | TRBV6-5 | TGTGCCAGCAGGCCTACCGGGACATTAGACTACGAGCAGTACTTC | CASRPTGTLDYEQYF
NA | NA | TRBJ1-4 | TRBV28 | TGTGCCAGCAGTCGAATATTGGGGACACCGAGGGAGTTTTTT | CASSRILGTPREFF
NA | TRBD2 | TRBJ2-2 | TRBV29-1 | TGCAGCGTTGAAGAACTAGCGGGGGTTACCACCGGGGAGCTGTTTTTT | CSVEELAGVTTGELFF
NA | TRBD1 | TRBJ1-1 | TRBV12-5 | TGTGCTAGTGGTTCCTACCACAGGGGGGCGAACACTGAAGCTTTCTTT | CASGSYHRGANTEAFF
NA | TRBD1 | TRBJ1-5 | TRBV6-5 | TGTGCCAGCAGGTCACGGGGACAGGGTGGCCAGCCCCAGCATTTT | CASRSRGQGGQPQHF
NA | NA | TRBJ1-6 | TRBV4-1 | TGCGCCAGCAGCCAGCCTGGACAGTATGGGTATTCACCCCTCCACTTT | CASSQPGQYGYSPLHF
NA | TRBD1 | TRBJ1-1 | TRBV5-5 | TGTGCCAGCAGCTTGGCCCGGACAGGGAGAGACCCGAACACTGAAGCTTTCTTT | CASSLARTGRDPNTEAFF
NA | TRBD1 | TRBJ1-5 | TRBV5-3 | TGTGCCAGAAGCATAAACCCCCGGGACAGGGGGACCAGCAATCAGCCCCAGCATTTT | CARSINPRDRGTSNQPQHF